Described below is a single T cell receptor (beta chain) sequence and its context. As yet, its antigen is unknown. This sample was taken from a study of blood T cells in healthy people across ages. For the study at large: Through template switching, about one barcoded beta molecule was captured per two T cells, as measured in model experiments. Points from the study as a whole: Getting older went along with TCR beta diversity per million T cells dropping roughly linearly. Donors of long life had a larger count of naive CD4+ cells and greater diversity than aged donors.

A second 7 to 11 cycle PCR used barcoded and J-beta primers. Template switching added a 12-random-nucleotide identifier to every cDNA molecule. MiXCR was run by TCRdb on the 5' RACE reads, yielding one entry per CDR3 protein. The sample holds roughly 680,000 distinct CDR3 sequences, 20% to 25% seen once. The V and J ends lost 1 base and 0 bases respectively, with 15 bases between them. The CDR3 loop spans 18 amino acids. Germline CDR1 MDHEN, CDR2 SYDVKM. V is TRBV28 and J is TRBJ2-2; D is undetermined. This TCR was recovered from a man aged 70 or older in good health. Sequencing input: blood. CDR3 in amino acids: CASSLLARRPANTGELFF. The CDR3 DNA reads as TGTGCCAGCAGTTTATTGGCTAGAAGACCCGCGAACACCGGGGAGCTGTTTTTT.